This TCR beta chain was sequenced during a study of T cell responses to AZD1222 COVID-19 vaccine. The V gene lost 5 bases and the J gene lost 5 bases, with 21 bases spanning the gap. The germline V gene has CDR1 SGHAT and CDR2 FQNNGV. The CDR3 spans 16 residues. The repertoire was sequenced with immunoSEQ multiplex PCR; TCRdb's copy has only in-frame clones and lacks some. The table lists some 180,000 clones, around nine tenths of them singletons. The analysis combined second doses at about 4 or about 12 weeks. The sample was peripheral blood, taken 28 days after the second AZD1222 dose. The clonotype was recovered from an adult who received the AZD1222 COVID-19 vaccine. The chain recombines TRBV11-2 with TRBJ1-2; a possible D gene is TRBD1 (5 bases). CDR3 residues: CASSLPGRRFKYGYTF. Here the CDR3 DNA reads TGTGCCAGCAGCCTACCGGGACGGAGATTTAAATATGGCTACACCTTC. The full variable domain, its missing parts supplied by reference TRBV11-2 and TRBJ1-2, is EAGVAQSPRYKIIEKRQSVAFWCNPISGHATLYWYQQILGQGPKLLIQFQNNGVVDDSQLPKDRFSAERLKGVDSTLKIQPAKLEDSAVYLCASSLPGRRFKYGYTFGSGTRLTVV.